This T cell receptor (beta chain) stems from a study of cytomegalovirus exposure and HLA in healthy donors. The PCR used 60 Vbeta and 13 Jbeta primers. TCRdb keeps only in-frame clones here, not all; method: immunoSEQ multiplex PCR. The sample consists of about 150,000 clones, around 10% of them appearing once. In this sample, this clone turned up a few times. This CDR3 region has 14 residues. The V end lost 3 bases, the J end lost 2 bases, and 11 bases lay between the germline ends. CDR1 is MDHEN and CDR2 is SYDVKM in the germline V gene. V and J are TRBV28 and TRBJ2-7, with D perhaps TRBD2 (6 bases). The receptor was derived from a male donor in good health and CMV-seronegative. Specimen: PBMCs. The CDR3 DNA sequence: TGTGCCAGCAGTTTCGGGACTGCAACCTACGAGCAGTACTTC. It encodes CASSFGTATYEQYF.